This TCR beta chain came from a study of human T cells and chemical hapten exposure (dated by TCRdb to about 2021). At the level of the whole study: For sensitization, 2% DPC in acetone was applied to a roughly 2 cm by roughly 2 cm area of upper inner arm skin. The study tracked peripheral blood TCR repertoire changes in vivo during primary and secondary sensitization to the hapten diphenylcyclopropenone (DPC) in alopecia patients. Blood for TCR sequencing was provided by twenty-nine alopecia patients at one to four time points (pre-sensitization, 2, 6 and 24 weeks). Libraries were combined into a pool for sequencing, and differences in TCR yield between samples came mainly from small differences in library volumes within the pool. Alopecia areata with under or over 50% scalp involvement, alopecia totalis and alopecia universalis were represented in the patient cohort, which was mostly female. Throughout the roughly 25-week study period, patients were also given weekly therapeutic DPC doses on the scalp. Patch tests used Finn chambers with 0.01% DPC on the upper back, scored after 6 days by International Contact Dermatitis Research Group standards. Patient blood was sampled pre-sensitization (week 0) and at 2, 6 and about 24 weeks after DPC sensitization.

The germline V gene sets CDR1 to SGHRS and CDR2 to YFSETQ. From the cysteine up to the phenylalanine, the CDR3 has a length of 16 residues. Of the read, only the CDR3 DNA is kept; its 48 bases are in frame from base 1. Trimming takes 0 bases from V and 5 bases from J, and the germline ends sit 12 bases apart. Taken with the paper, the label for time point translates to: pre-sensitization, week 0. The treatment or condition tag for this specimen amounts to: therapeutic diphenylcyclopropenone sensitization with weekly scalp DPC. At each patch-test visit, blood was drawn before the patch test was applied. Patients were eligible if aged 18 to 70, diagnosed with alopecia and judged suitable for DPC therapy, and pregnant patients were excluded. Total RNA was extracted from unfractionated whole blood collected in Tempus Blood RNA tubes. In the case of this clonotype: This receptor's antigen is unknown. Base qualities are missing; no much larger clone stands one base away.

What the work shows at the level of the full study, not this receptor alone: Patch test score correlated positively with the number of PT1 expanded TCRs, reaching significance at thresholds 8, 16 and 32 but not at 4. Because every patient had alopecia, a presumed autoimmune disease, the patients' immune response might differ from that of healthy individuals. After repeated subsampling, the strength of the expansion versus patch-test correlation and the threshold at which it became significant changed. Expanded TCRs formed significantly more large CDR3 similarity clusters than pre-sensitization or healthy control sets, consistent with antigen-driven responses. No change with DPC sensitization was found in the number of TCRs above 1 in 1000 frequency, and no evidence of global repertoire structure alterations was found.

Receptors were amplified or captured by RACE. For sequencing, a NextSeq 500 was employed. Library preparation attached unique molecular identifiers to individual cDNA molecules for quantitative, reproducible TCR counting. Each blood RNA sample was used to sequence both TCR alpha and TCR beta chains. In the authors' own workflow: The median number of TCRs per sample was over 95,000, ranging from about 20,000 to 750,000. The Decombinator software suite was used to annotate V, J and CDR3 in the TCR reads. For the PS versus PT1 abundance plots, all samples were subsampled to the same number of TCRs (28,000). TCRs were defined as expanded if absent before sensitization and observed at least eight times at the 2-week time point. The public reads were run again by TCRdb, first through fastp at Q25 and then through MiXCR, and only productive beta chains were kept. Each record represents a unique CDR3 protein, reported with the most common genes and DNA among its rows. The V and J calls were not made by the authors but by TCRdb's processing. This sample gives some 200,000 distinct CDR3 sequences in total; almost 30% of them show up just once. Just under 3% of the sample comes from the top ten.

The sequence was obtained from a woman younger than 45 with alopecia areata. Some clones in this sample may be carry-over from other donors' samples. The chain couples TRBV5-1 to TRBJ1-6; the D gene lacks a confident call. The sequences come from whole blood, collected in connection with sensitization to the hapten diphenylcyclopropenone (DPC). CDR3 loop: CASSLAPGDNNSPLHF. The DNA is TGCGCCAGCAGCTTGGCCCCCGGGGATAATAATTCACCCCTCCACTTT.